These T cell receptor beta chains were read from a single sample in a study of identical twins. TCRdb ran MiXCR on the 5' RACE reads and lists one entry per CDR3 protein. The sample records 700,000 or so distinct CDR3 sequences, approximately 22% being singletons. This same sample was also taken into another study, of T cells expressing NK-cell markers.

The specimen was PBMCs. The source of these receptors is a woman under 30 in good health. Both conserved end residues are part of each CDR3. D genes are given only for firm matches. Size tells how often a clone was seen (once, few, many) or the class of an expanded clone, and some rows leave it out.

clone_size: many; j_call: TRBJ2-7; v_call: TRBV4-3; d_call: TRBD1; cdr3_nt: TGCGCCAGCAGCCAAATGACAGGGCGGCACGAGCAGTACTTC; cdr3_aa: CASSQMTGRHEQYF
clone_size: few; j_call: TRBJ2-3; v_call: TRBV7-9; d_call: TRBD2; cdr3_nt: TGTGCCACCAAACTGACTCGCGGGGGGGACTCGGCAGATACGCAGTATTTT; cdr3_aa: CATKLTRGGDSADTQYF
clone_size: few; j_call: TRBJ2-5; v_call: TRBV24-1; d_call: .; cdr3_nt: TGTGCCACCAATATTTTCGCAGGGACCCCTCCAGAGACCCAGTACTTC; cdr3_aa: CATNIFAGTPPETQYF
clone_size: few; j_call: TRBJ2-7; v_call: TRBV12-3/TRBV12-4; d_call: TRBD1; cdr3_nt: TGTGCCAGCAGTGAGGACAGGGGTTACGAGCAGTACTTC; cdr3_aa: CASSEDRGYEQYF
clone_size: few; j_call: TRBJ1-1; v_call: TRBV7-9; d_call: .; cdr3_nt: TGTGCCAGCAGCTTAGATTTGTACCAGTCTGAAGCTTTCTTT; cdr3_aa: CASSLDLYQSEAFF
clone_size: .; j_call: TRBJ1-2; v_call: TRBV7-2; d_call: .; cdr3_nt: TGTGCCAGCACCCCAGGGATCACTTATGGCTACACCTTC; cdr3_aa: CASTPGITYGYTF
clone_size: .; j_call: TRBJ2-3; v_call: TRBV6-5; d_call: .; cdr3_nt: TGTGCCAGCAGTTACGGGACTGTCACAGATACGCAGTATTTT; cdr3_aa: CASSYGTVTDTQYF
clone_size: .; j_call: TRBJ2-5; v_call: TRBV5-5; d_call: .; cdr3_nt: TGTGCCAGCAGTCCAGGAAGGGGAGAGACCCAGTACTTC; cdr3_aa: CASSPGRGETQYF
clone_size: .; j_call: TRBJ2-7; v_call: TRBV18; d_call: .; cdr3_nt: TGTGCCAGCTCACCACCGAGTTTGTCCCTCTACGAGCAGTACTTC; cdr3_aa: CASSPPSLSLYEQYF
clone_size: many; j_call: TRBJ2-7; v_call: TRBV29-1; d_call: .; cdr3_nt: TGCAGCGGACAGGAGTCCTACGAGCAGTACTTC; cdr3_aa: CSGQESYEQYF
clone_size: .; j_call: TRBJ2-1; v_call: TRBV11-2; d_call: .; cdr3_nt: TGTGCCAGCAGCTTAGAGTCTTCCTCCTGGCGGGGTAACAATGAGCAGTTCTTC; cdr3_aa: CASSLESSSWRGNNEQFF
clone_size: few; j_call: TRBJ2-7; v_call: TRBV10-3; d_call: TRBD2; cdr3_nt: TGTGCCATCAGTGGAACTAGCGGGAGGATATACGAGCAGTACTTC; cdr3_aa: CAISGTSGRIYEQYF
clone_size: .; j_call: TRBJ2-1; v_call: TRBV20-1; d_call: .; cdr3_nt: TGCAGTGCTAGAGATTACAGCGGGCTAAAGTTCTTC; cdr3_aa: CSARDYSGLKFF
clone_size: few; j_call: TRBJ2-7; v_call: TRBV12-3/TRBV12-4; d_call: TRBD2; cdr3_nt: TGTGCCAGCAGTTACGGGGGACTAAAGTACGAGCAGTACTTC; cdr3_aa: CASSYGGLKYEQYF
clone_size: .; j_call: TRBJ1-2; v_call: TRBV12-3/TRBV12-4; d_call: TRBD1; cdr3_nt: TGTGCCAGCAGTTACGACAGGGTCGGTGGCTACACCTTC; cdr3_aa: CASSYDRVGGYTF
clone_size: many; j_call: TRBJ2-1; v_call: TRBV7-3; d_call: TRBD1; cdr3_nt: TGTGCCAGCAGCTTACAGGGGGTCTACAATGAGCAGTTCTTC; cdr3_aa: CASSLQGVYNEQFF
clone_size: .; j_call: TRBJ2-1; v_call: TRBV7-3; d_call: .; cdr3_nt: TGTGCCAGCAGCGGAGCCATGGGGGGCGCCTCCTACAATGAGCAGTTCTTC; cdr3_aa: CASSGAMGGASYNEQFF
clone_size: .; j_call: TRBJ2-1; v_call: TRBV20-1; d_call: TRBD2; cdr3_nt: TGCAGTGCTAGTGCTAGCGGTGACAATGAGCAGTTCTTC; cdr3_aa: CSASASGDNEQFF
clone_size: .; j_call: TRBJ2-3; v_call: TRBV19; d_call: TRBD2; cdr3_nt: TGTGCCAGTAGTCCCACTAGCGGGGCCATAGCCGATACGCAGTATTTT; cdr3_aa: CASSPTSGAIADTQYF
clone_size: few; j_call: TRBJ2-7; v_call: TRBV5-1; d_call: .; cdr3_nt: TGCGCCAGCAGCTTGGTTGGGGACAACGAGCAGTACTTC; cdr3_aa: CASSLVGDNEQYF
clone_size: few; j_call: TRBJ2-3; v_call: TRBV10-1; d_call: TRBD2; cdr3_nt: TGCGCCAGCAGTGAGGCGGGAGGGCCGACAGATACGCAGTATTTT; cdr3_aa: CASSEAGGPTDTQYF
clone_size: .; j_call: TRBJ2-3; v_call: TRBV7-7; d_call: .; cdr3_nt: TGTGCCAGCGGTGGGGACGTCACAGATACGCAGTATTTT; cdr3_aa: CASGGDVTDTQYF
clone_size: .; j_call: TRBJ2-3; v_call: TRBV18; d_call: .; cdr3_nt: TGTGCCAGCTCACCACCGCACAGCACAGATACGCAGTATTTT; cdr3_aa: CASSPPHSTDTQYF
clone_size: .; j_call: TRBJ1-1; v_call: TRBV5-1; d_call: .; cdr3_nt: TGCGCCAGCAGCCCCATGACGGGGGCCGGGACTGAAGCTTTCTTT; cdr3_aa: CASSPMTGAGTEAFF